This T cell receptor beta chain appears in the sequencing data of a study of vaccination effects on CD4 cells after COVID-19. The overall study: They grew 2 million to 2.5 million PBMC in each well, adding around 9 IU/ml IL-2 and 8 to 10 ug/ml peptides.

Generated by immunoSEQ multiplex PCR, the TCRdb table keeps only in-frame clones and is missing some. The sample has fewer than 85,000 clones, about 74% seen once. On roughly day 10 of culture, CD4+ T cells were separated out. BNT162b2 vaccine or mRNA-1273 vaccine was given to participants in two doses. In the case of this clone: What it binds is not known. Compared with germline, one end of the junction differs, possibly owing to a read error.

There are 13 residues in the CDR3. Per the germline V gene, CDR1 is SGHRS and CDR2 is YFSETQ. The source material was CD4+ T cells from PBMCs cultured without peptide, sampled after COVID-19 vaccination. The V call is TRBV5-1, the J call TRBJ2-1, with a tentative D call TRBD1 (6 bases). The clonotype was recovered from a human donor who received a COVID-19 vaccine. The CDR3 DNA follows: TGCGCCAGCAGCACGACAGGCTACGATGAGCAGTTCTTC. Protein product: CASSTTGYDEQFF.